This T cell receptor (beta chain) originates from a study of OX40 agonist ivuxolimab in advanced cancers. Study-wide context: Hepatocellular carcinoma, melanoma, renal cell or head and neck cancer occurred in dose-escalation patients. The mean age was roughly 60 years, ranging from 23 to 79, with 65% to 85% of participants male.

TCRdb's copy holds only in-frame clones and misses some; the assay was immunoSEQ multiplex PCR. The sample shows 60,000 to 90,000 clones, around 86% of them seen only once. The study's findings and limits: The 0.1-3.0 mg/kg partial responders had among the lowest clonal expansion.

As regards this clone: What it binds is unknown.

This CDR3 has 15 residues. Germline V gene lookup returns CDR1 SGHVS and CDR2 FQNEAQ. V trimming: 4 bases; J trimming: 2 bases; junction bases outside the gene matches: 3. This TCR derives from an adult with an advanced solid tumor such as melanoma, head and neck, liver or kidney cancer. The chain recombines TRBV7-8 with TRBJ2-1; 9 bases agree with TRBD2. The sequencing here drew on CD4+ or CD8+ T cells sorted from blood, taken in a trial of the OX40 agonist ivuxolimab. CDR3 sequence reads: CASSWREGPYNEQFF. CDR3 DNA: TGTGCCAGCAGCTGGCGGGAGGGCCCCTACAATGAGCAGTTCTTC.